This entry is about one T cell receptor (beta chain). Profiling relied on immunoSEQ multiplex PCR, and the TCRdb table lists in-frame clones only, not all of them. Here the sample spans roughly 47,000 clones, around 86% being singletons. Germline CDR1 and CDR2: SGDLS and YYNGEE. The CDR3 has 14 amino acids. V was pared by 2 bases and J by 3 bases, with 3 bases of the junction left unmatched. This sample was taken from a study of glioma-infiltrating T cells after dendritic cell vaccination. On the study more broadly: Dendritic cell vaccination trial patients had either newly diagnosed or recurrent glioblastoma.

Source: blood, taken before dendritic cell vaccination. The rearrangement uses TRBV9 and TRBJ2-7; 9 positions agree with TRBD1. This TCR derives from a human donor with glioblastoma. CDR3 sequence reads: CASSVTGGGYEQYF. CDR3 bases: TGTGCCAGCAGCGTCACAGGGGGCGGCTACGAGCAGTACTTC.